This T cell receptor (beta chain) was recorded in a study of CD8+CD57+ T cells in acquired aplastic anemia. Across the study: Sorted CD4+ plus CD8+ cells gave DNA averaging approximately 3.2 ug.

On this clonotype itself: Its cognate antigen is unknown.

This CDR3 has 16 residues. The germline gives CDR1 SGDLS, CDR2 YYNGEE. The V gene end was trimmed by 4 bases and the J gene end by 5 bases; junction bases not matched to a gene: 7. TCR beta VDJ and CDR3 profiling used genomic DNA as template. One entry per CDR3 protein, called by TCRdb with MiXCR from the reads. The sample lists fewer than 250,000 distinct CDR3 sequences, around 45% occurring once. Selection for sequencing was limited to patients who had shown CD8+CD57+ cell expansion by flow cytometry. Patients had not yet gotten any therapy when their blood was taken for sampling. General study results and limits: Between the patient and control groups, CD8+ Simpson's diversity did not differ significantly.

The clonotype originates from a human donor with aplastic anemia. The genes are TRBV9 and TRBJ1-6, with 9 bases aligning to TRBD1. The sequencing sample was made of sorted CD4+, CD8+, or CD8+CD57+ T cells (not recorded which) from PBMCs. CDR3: CASSRTTGGDNSPLHF. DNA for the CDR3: TGTGCCAGCAGCCGGACGACAGGGGGAGATAATTCACCCCTCCACTTT. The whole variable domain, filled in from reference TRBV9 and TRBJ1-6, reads DSGVTQTPKHLITATGQRVTLRCSPRSGDLSVYWYQQSLDQGLQFLIQYYNGEERAKGNILERFSAQQFPDLHSELNLSSLELGDSALYFCASSRTTGGDNSPLHFGNGTRLTVT.